Listed here are 30 T cell receptor beta chains from one sample, sequenced in a study of cytomegalovirus exposure and HLA in healthy donors. Amplification used 60 Vbeta primers and 13 Jbeta primers. Method: immunoSEQ multiplex PCR; TCRdb's copy keeps in-frame clones and lacks some. Of 150,000 to 200,000 clones listed, around 75% are singletons. Sequenced: PBMCs. The receptors derive from a woman in her thirties in good health and CMV-seronegative.

V and J are TRBV6-5 and TRBJ2-5; TRBD2 agrees at 7 bases. Matching the DNA end better, TRBJ2-7 makes the J call doubtful. The CDR3 has 15 amino acids. Looked up from germline, CDR1 is MNHEY and CDR2 is SVGAGI. CDR3 in DNA: TGTGCCAGCAGTGGAGGGGTCGGGGGGACCTACGAGCAGTACTTC. Protein product: CASSGGVGGTYEQYF.

The CDR3 here is CASSRTGGPNQPQHF. As DNA, the CDR3 is TGTGCCAGCAGCCGGACAGGAGGACCGAATCAGCCCCAGCATTTT. The chain is built from TRBV5-5 and TRBJ1-5; 7 bases align to TRBD1. The CDR3 is 15 residues long. V shed 4 bases and J 4 bases; nucleotides not matched to a gene: 8. In germline, CDR1 is SGHKS, CDR2 YYEKEE (reference sequence).

This chain links TRBV27 with TRBJ2-7, with D possibly matching TRBD2 (5 bases). The CDR3 spans 14 residues. The V and J ends lost 2 bases and 4 bases respectively, with 12 bases between them. Germline V gene lookup returns CDR1 MNHEY and CDR2 SMNVEV (reference sequence). CDR3 residues: CASSLGLDYYEQYF. CDR3 DNA: TGTGCCAGCAGTTTAGGACTCGACTATTACGAGCAGTACTTC.

The chain carries TRBV4-1 and TRBJ1-3, with 7 bases that match TRBD1. The germline V gene encodes CDR1 MGHRA and CDR2 YSYEKL. This CDR3 comprises 15 residues. V shed 4 bases and J 3 bases; nucleotides not matched to a gene: 6. Written as DNA, the CDR3 is TGCGCCAGCAGCCCGGACAGGAACTTTGGAAACACCATATATTTT. Translation: CASSPDRNFGNTIYF.

V gene TRBV9 combines with J gene TRBJ2-7; 9 nucleotides line up with TRBD2. V dropped 4 bases and J dropped 7; count of bases not matched to a gene: 9. CDR3 length equals 14 residues. CDR1 is SGDLS, CDR2 YYNGEE, per germline. CDR3 protein: CASSRGLANQEQYF. The CDR3 DNA sequence: TGTGCCAGCAGCAGGGGACTAGCCAACCAAGAGCAGTACTTC.

As to this clone: The junction and the germline gene differ at one end; a read error may be behind it. The chain carries TRBV5-4 and TRBJ1-3; 7 positions match TRBD1. In germline, CDR1 is SGHNT, CDR2 YYREEE (reference sequence). The CDR3 covers 12 residues. Written as DNA, the CDR3 is TGTGCCAGCAGCTCCGGGGACAGAATCGCAGATTTT. This translates into CASSSGDRIADF.

The chain joins TRBV4-1 to TRBJ2-1, with TRBD2 identical over 12 bases. There are 17 residues in the CDR3. Trimming at V came to 1 base and at J to 7 bases, leaving 8 bases not matched to a gene. Germline lookup yields CDR1 MGHRA and CDR2 YSYEKL. In DNA, the CDR3 is TGCGCCAGCAGCCAAGTCCCCCTAGCGGGGGGGCGAAATGAGCAGTTCTTC. Residues: CASSQVPLAGGRNEQFF.

The chain is built from TRBV7-2 and TRBJ1-2, with 8 nucleotides matching TRBD1. Germline V gene sequence: CDR1 SGHTA, CDR2 FQGNSA. Losses at the gene ends were 5 bases for V and 2 bases for J; bases not matched to a gene: 7. The CDR3 length is 15 residues. The CDR3 nucleotides read TGTGCCAGCAGCAATACAGGGGGGGAGAACTATGGCTACACCTTC. Encoded protein: CASSNTGGENYGYTF.

The CDR3 region is CASSLTLQGIASEAFF. CDR3 DNA sequence: TGTGCCAGCAGCTTAACCCTACAGGGGATCGCCTCTGAAGCTTTCTTT. The chain joins TRBV7-6 to TRBJ1-1; 7 nucleotides match TRBD1. Germline assignment: CDR1 SGHVS and CDR2 FNYEAQ. J gave up 6 bases and V 2 bases, and 12 bases lay outside the gene matches. The CDR3 extends over 16 amino acids.

The genes are TRBV19 and TRBJ2-1, with a tentative D call TRBD1 (6 bases). The V end was cut by 3 bases, the J end by 2 bases, with 8 bases between. Germline values: CDR1 LNHDA, CDR2 SQIVND (reference sequence). The CDR3 is made up of 14 amino acids. CDR3 protein: CASSIQGTYNEQFF. As DNA, the CDR3 is TGTGCCAGTAGTATCCAGGGGACCTACAATGAGCAGTTCTTC.

The V and J genes are TRBV5-1 and TRBJ1-5; 9 positions match TRBD1. Per germline, CDR1 SGHRS and CDR2 YFSETQ. Unmatched junction bases numbered 7, after V lost 4 bases and J lost 5 bases. There are 15 residues in the CDR3. CDR3 nucleotides: TGCGCCAGCAGCCTGGGACAGGGAATCGATCAGCCCCAGCATTTT. Its protein product is CASSLGQGIDQPQHF.

A remark on this clone: This specimen includes other DNA sequences encoding the same CDR3. This chain connects TRBV18 to TRBJ2-7; 7 bases are a match to TRBD1. Germline loops: CDR1 KGHSH, CDR2 LQKENI. The CDR3 covers 14 residues. V shed 3 bases, J shed 1 base, and the junction held 3 bases outside the gene matches. CDR3 amino acids: CASSPRQGSYEQYF. The CDR3 nucleotides are TGTGCCAGCTCACCGAGACAGGGATCCTACGAGCAGTACTTC.

CDR3 sequence reads: CASSSYGTGHEKLFF. The CDR3 DNA sequence: TGTGCCAGCAGTTCCTACGGGACAGGTCATGAAAAACTGTTTTTT. The genes are TRBV28 and TRBJ1-4, with 8 bases lining up with TRBD1. V trimming: 4 bases; J trimming: 6 bases; junction bases outside the gene matches: 7. There are 15 residues in the CDR3. Looked up from germline, CDR1 is MDHEN and CDR2 is SYDVKM. Full variable domain (remainder filled in from reference TRBV28 and TRBJ1-4): DVKVTQSSRYLVKRTGEKVFLECVQDMDHENMFWYRQDPGLGLRLIYFSYDVKMKEKGDIPEGYSVSREKKERFSLILESASTNQTSMYLCASSSYGTGHEKLFFGSGTQLSVL.

The chain uses TRBV15 and TRBJ1-3; D is possibly TRBD1 (6 bases). The V gene lost 7 bases and the J gene lost 7 bases, with 14 bases spanning the gap. The CDR3 length is 13 residues. The V gene's germline CDR1 is LNHNV and CDR2 YYDKDF (reference sequence). The CDR3 nucleotides are TGTGCCACCAAAATGGCAGGGGCGAACACCATATATTTT. Protein: CATKMAGANTIYF.

This sequence joins TRBV5-6 and TRBJ2-7; the D gene is possibly TRBD2 (5 bases). Germline V CDR1 and CDR2: SGHDT, YYEEEE. V lost 5 bases and J 0 bases, leaving 18 bases between the germline ends. The CDR3 has 16 amino acids. CDR3 residues: CASRDHSGGRSYEQYF. The CDR3 region has the DNA TGTGCCAGCAGAGACCACAGCGGTGGCCGCTCCTACGAGCAGTACTTC.

This clone was recorded a few times. The V and J genes are TRBV4-1 and TRBJ1-3, with no clear D. V was clipped by 1 base and J by 0 bases, with 10 bases between them. This CDR3 contains 16 residues. Germline-derived CDR1 and CDR2 are MGHRA and YSYEKL. CDR3 amino acids: CASSQVPYPSGNTIYF. The CDR3 coding sequence is TGCGCCAGCAGCCAAGTTCCGTATCCCTCTGGAAACACCATATATTTT.

The chain recombines TRBV5-8 with TRBJ2-3, with a weak D call TRBD2 (6 bases). The CDR3 length is 17 residues. Germline lookup yields CDR1 SGHTS and CDR2 YDEGEE. The V end was cut by 2 bases, the J end by 1 base, with 17 bases between. CDR3 nucleotide sequence: TGTGCCAGCAGCTTTGATGGGACTGCCATTCGCACAGATACGCAGTATTTT. It encodes CASSFDGTAIRTDTQYF.

The chain has TRBV9 and TRBJ2-5, with 11 bases fitting TRBD2. J gave up 4 bases and V 3 bases, and 5 bases lay outside the gene matches. From germline, CDR1 is SGDLS and CDR2 YYNGEE. The length of the CDR3 is 15 residues. The CDR3 nucleotides are TGTGCCAGCAGCGCTACCGGGACTAGCGGAGAGACCCAGTACTTC. Translating it yields CASSATGTSGETQYF.

The chain uses TRBV2 and TRBJ1-1; no clear D gene. There are 14 residues in the CDR3. Germline V CDR1 and CDR2: SNHLY, FYNNEI. Trimming took 1 base from V and 1 from J, leaving 7 bases between them. This CDR3 reads CASSEERTNTEAFF. As DNA, the CDR3 is TGTGCCAGCAGTGAAGAGCGGACGAACACTGAAGCTTTCTTT. Looking up the rest from reference TRBV2 and TRBJ1-1 gives the full variable domain: EPEVTQTPSHQVTQMGQEVILRCVPISNHLYFYWYRQILGQKVEFLVSFYNNEISEKSEIFDDQFSVERPDGSNFTLKIRSTKLEDSAMYFCASSEERTNTEAFFGQGTRLTVV.

V usage is TRBV18 and J usage is TRBJ2-7; TRBD1 might be the D (6 bases). This CDR3 has 14 residues. Trimming left V 2 bases short and J 2 bases short, with 10 bases between. The germline V gene has CDR1 KGHSH and CDR2 LQKENI. The CDR3: CASSPGTGTYEQYF. The CDR3 DNA reads as TGTGCCAGCTCACCAGGAACAGGGACCTACGAGCAGTACTTC.

The table lists this clone with a count of one. The chain is built from TRBV30 and TRBJ2-1; 10 bases agree with TRBD1. The CDR3 runs to 15 residues. Unmatched junction bases numbered 4, after V lost 3 bases and J lost 2 bases. Germline loops: CDR1 GTSNPN, CDR2 SVGIG (reference sequence). The chain's CDR3 is CAWSEGQGTYNEQFF. The CDR3 region has the DNA TGTGCCTGGAGCGAGGGACAGGGGACCTACAATGAGCAGTTCTTC.

The V gene is TRBV7-9, the J gene TRBJ2-3; no clear D gene. Looked up from germline, CDR1 is SEHNR and CDR2 is FQNEAQ (reference sequence). Trimming cost V 5 bases and J 2 bases, with 14 bases left between them. CDR3 length: 15 amino acids. The CDR3 DNA is TGTGCCAGCAGCCCCGTCGGTCTCAACACAGATACGCAGTATTTT. This encodes CASSPVGLNTDTQYF.

The V gene is TRBV4-1, the J gene TRBJ2-1; TRBD2 matches 8 bases. V gave up 1 base and J gave up 6 bases; unmatched junction bases: 2. From germline, CDR1 is MGHRA and CDR2 YSYEKL. This CDR3 is 14 amino acids long. The CDR3 protein is CASSQGGTSNEQFF. In DNA form, the CDR3 reads TGCGCCAGCAGCCAAGGCGGGACTAGCAATGAGCAGTTCTTC.

This sequence joins TRBV28 and TRBJ2-1; 7 bases are shared with TRBD2. CDR1 and CDR2 from the germline V gene are MDHEN and SYDVKM. The CDR3 covers 14 residues. V lost 6 bases, J lost 9 bases, and 11 bases stayed unmatched. This chain's CDR3 is CASRRAGPGGEQFF. In DNA, the CDR3 is TGTGCCAGCAGAAGAGCGGGACCTGGGGGTGAGCAGTTCTTC.

V gene TRBV2 combines with J gene TRBJ2-1; a possible D gene is TRBD2 (6 bases). CDR3 length: 13 residues. CDR1 SNHLY and CDR2 FYNNEI come from the germline V gene. V was trimmed by 7 bases and J by 6 bases, leaving 13 bases between them. The CDR3: CASTPWEVNEQFF. The DNA for the CDR3 is TGTGCCAGCACTCCTTGGGAGGTCAATGAGCAGTTCTTC.

The chain couples TRBV7-6 to TRBJ1-1; 11 positions match TRBD1. The CDR3 runs to 14 residues. The germline CDR1 and CDR2 sequences are SGHVS and FNYEAQ. V lost 4 bases to trimming and J lost 3 bases; unmatched junction nucleotides: 1. The CDR3 reads CASSSDRGHTEAFF. CDR3 coding DNA: TGTGCCAGCAGCTCGGACAGGGGGCACACTGAAGCTTTCTTT.

V usage is TRBV19 and J usage is TRBJ1-3; D not resolved. Deletions cut 4 bases from V and 4 bases from J, with 17 bases between. The CDR3 loop spans 16 amino acids. In germline, CDR1 is LNHDA, CDR2 SQIVND (reference sequence). The CDR3 DNA reads as TGTGCCAGTAGTACCCTCCACGGCATGGGCGGAAACACCATATATTTT. Residues: CASSTLHGMGGNTIYF.

This clone was picked up a small number of times. V and J are TRBV7-2 and TRBJ1-4; maybe TRBD1 (5 bases). There are 15 residues in the CDR3. The V end lost 5 bases, the J end lost 8 bases, and 18 bases lay between the germline ends. The V gene's germline CDR1 is SGHTA and CDR2 FQGNSA. The chain's CDR3 is CASSPRTPPGEKLFF. The DNA for the CDR3 is TGTGCCAGCAGCCCCCGGACACCTCCAGGGGAAAAACTGTTTTTT.

The chain has TRBV5-6 and TRBJ1-2, with 7 bases lining up with TRBD1. CDR1 is SGHDT and CDR2 is YYEEEE in the germline V gene. Trimming cost V 3 bases and J 0 bases; bases outside gene matches: 11. The CDR3 has 17 amino acids. The CDR3 nucleotides read TGTGCCAGCAGCTCCCGTGTGACAGGGACCCCTAACTATGGCTACACCTTC. Its protein is CASSSRVTGTPNYGYTF. Supplemented by reference TRBV5-6 and TRBJ1-2, the full variable domain reads DAGVTQSPTHLIKTRGQQVTLRCSPKSGHDTVSWYQQALGQGPQFIFQYYEEEERQRGNFPDRFSGHQFPNYSSELNVNALLLGDSALYLCASSSRVTGTPNYGYTFGSGTRLTVV.

J is TRBJ2-7 and V is TRBV4-1; D perhaps matches TRBD1 (6 bases). Per germline, CDR1 MGHRA and CDR2 YSYEKL. The CDR3 sequence is 14 residues long. Trimming stripped 3 bases from V and 5 bases from J, with 14 bases between. CDR3 region: CASSHQGFINEQYF. The DNA of the CDR3 is TGCGCCAGCAGCCACCAGGGGTTTATAAACGAGCAGTACTTC.